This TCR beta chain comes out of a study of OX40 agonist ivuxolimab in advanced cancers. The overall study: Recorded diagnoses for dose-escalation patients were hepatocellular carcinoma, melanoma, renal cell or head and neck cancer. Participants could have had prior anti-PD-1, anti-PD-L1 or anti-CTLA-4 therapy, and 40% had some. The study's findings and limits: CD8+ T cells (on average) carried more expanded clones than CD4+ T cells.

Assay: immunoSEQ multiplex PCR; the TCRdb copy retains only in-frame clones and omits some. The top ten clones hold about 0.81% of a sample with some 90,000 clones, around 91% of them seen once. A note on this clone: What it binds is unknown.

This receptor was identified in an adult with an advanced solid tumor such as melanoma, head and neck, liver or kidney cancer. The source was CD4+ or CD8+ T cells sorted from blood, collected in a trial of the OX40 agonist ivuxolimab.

The CDR3 spells CASSPPLGNYGYTF. In DNA, the CDR3 is TGTGCCAGCAGTCCCCCCCTAGGCAACTATGGCTACACCTTC. The V call is TRBV2, the J call TRBJ1-2, with unresolved D. The CDR3 spans 14 residues. Germline V gene lookup returns CDR1 SNHLY and CDR2 FYNNEI. V gave up 5 bases and J gave up 2 bases, with 12 bases separating them.